The T cell receptor (beta chain) described here comes from a study of radiotherapy plus CTLA-4 blockade in lung cancer. This CDR3 has 15 residues. V was pared by 2 bases and J by 6 bases, with 14 bases between. Germline CDR1 MGHRA, CDR2 YSYEKL. TCRdb keeps only in-frame clones here, not all; method: immunoSEQ multiplex PCR. The sample carries tens of thousands of clones, more than 75% recorded once. The origin of this receptor is a human donor with non-small cell lung cancer who had a complete response to radiotherapy plus ipilimumab. Sequenced here: peripheral blood, sampled from a patient treated with radiotherapy plus ipilimumab. J is TRBJ2-1 and V is TRBV4-1, with D tentatively TRBD2 (5 bases). This chain's CDR3 is CASSQNLGRGNEQFF. The DNA of the CDR3 is TGCGCCAGCAGCCAAAATCTGGGGAGAGGCAATGAGCAGTTCTTC.